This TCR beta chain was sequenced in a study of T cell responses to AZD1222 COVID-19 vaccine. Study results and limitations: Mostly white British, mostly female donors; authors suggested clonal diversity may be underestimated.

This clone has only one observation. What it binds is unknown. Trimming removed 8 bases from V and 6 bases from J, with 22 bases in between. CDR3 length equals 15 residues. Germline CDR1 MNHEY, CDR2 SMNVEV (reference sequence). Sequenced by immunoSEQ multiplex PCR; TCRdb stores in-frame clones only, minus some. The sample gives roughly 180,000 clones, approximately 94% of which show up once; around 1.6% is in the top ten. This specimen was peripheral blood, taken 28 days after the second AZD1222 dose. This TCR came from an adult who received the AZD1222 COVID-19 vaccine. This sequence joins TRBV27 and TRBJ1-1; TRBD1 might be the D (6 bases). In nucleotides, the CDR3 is TGTGCCAGCGTCCAGGGAGGGGGAAGGTTGGCTGAAGCTTTCTTT. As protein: CASVQGGGRLAEAFF.